The sequence of this TCR beta chain was determined in a study of blood T cell repertoires in COVID-19. This clone was counted a few times. Profiled with immunoSEQ multiplex PCR; TCRdb holds only in-frame clones, not every one. Found here are 250,000 or so clones, roughly 88% of them singletons; the top ten hold around 0.78%. The CDR3 sequence is 15 residues long. With V trimmed by 3 bases and J by 6 bases, 4 bases remained unmatched. Germline V gives CDR1 LNHDA, CDR2 SQIVND (reference sequence). The chain is built from TRBV19 and TRBJ1-5; 11 bases are a match to TRBD1. The sample was peripheral blood. The receptor was derived from a woman aged 25 to 45 with acute or convalescent COVID-19. The CDR3 protein is CASSMPGTGGQPQHF. The CDR3 DNA reads TGTGCCAGTAGTATGCCCGGGACAGGGGGTCAGCCCCAGCATTTT.